The present T cell receptor beta chain was sequenced within a study of T cells in Graves' hyperthyroidism and ophthalmopathy. Study-wide background: Any treatment followed the collection of peripheral blood at initial diagnosis.

This clonotype was counted at least ten times. The V and J ends lost 6 bases and 5 bases respectively, with 14 bases between them. CDR1 SNHLY and CDR2 FYNNEI come from the germline V gene. CDR3 length: 13 residues. A lack of ophthalmopathy progression within 18 months defined stable Graves' hyperthyroidism. Each patient was aged 18 to 65 and had newly diagnosed hyperthyroidism of under 2 months' duration. Diagnosis rested on symptoms, serum thyroxine and TRAb, thyroid ultrasound, and orbital computed tomography. Using RNA transcripts as the source, TCR beta CDR3 regions were amplified. The HTBI primer set was used in a first-round RT-PCR of the TCR CDR3. In TCRdb, the multiplex PCR reads were re-called with MiXCR into one record per CDR3 protein. The repertoire consists of over 150,000 distinct CDR3 sequences, with about a sixth occurring once and the leading ten covering more than 50%.

The origin of this receptor is a woman in her forties or fifties with Graves' hyperthyroidism. The genes are TRBV2 and TRBJ2-7; D is possibly TRBD2 (6 bases). The sequencing input was blood. Here the CDR3 DNA reads TGTGCCAGCAGAACGGGACTGAGGGACGAGCAGTACTTC. This gives the protein CASRTGLRDEQYF.